Listed below are T cell receptor beta chains from one sample, sequenced in a study of T cell changes during pregnancy in multiple sclerosis. Measured with immunoSEQ multiplex PCR; TCRdb has only the in-frame clones, and not every one. The sample consists of roughly 57,000 clones, 90% of them appearing once. This specimen consisted of CD8+ T cells from peripheral blood mononuclear cells, obtained before pregnancy. The receptor set was obtained from a female donor with multiple sclerosis, enrolled in a pregnancy study. Both conserved end residues are part of each CDR3. The D gene is left open where the match is weak. Clone size is given for some rows only: seen once, a few or many times, or a class if the clone is expanded.

>TRBV5-6|-|TRBJ1-2|-
TGTGCCAGCAGCTTGGTGCGCCCCGTTACGGGCTACACCTTC
CASSLVRPVTGYTF
>TRBV5-4|TRBD2|TRBJ2-2|once
TGTGCCAGCAGCCTCCGGACTAGCGGGGGACGCTATGACACCGGGGAGCTGTTTTTT
CASSLRTSGGRYDTGELFF
>TRBV2|TRBD2|TRBJ2-1|-
TGTGCCAGCAGTCCTTGGACTAGCGGGGGGTTATACAATGAGCAGTTCTTC
CASSPWTSGGLYNEQFF
>TRBV7-3|TRBD2|TRBJ2-3|-
TGTGCCAGCAGTTTACTAGCGGGGGGCGAGGGATGGGATACGCAGTATTTT
CASSLLAGGEGWDTQYF
>TRBV9|-|TRBJ1-3|-
TGTGCCAGCAGCGTACTCCCCCCGGGGGGGGACGGAAACACCATATATTTT
CASSVLPPGGDGNTIYF
>TRBV2|TRBD2|TRBJ2-1|-
TGTGCCAGCGATAGCGGGGGTATCGCGGGGCAGTTCTTC
CASDSGGIAGQFF
>TRBV18|-|TRBJ2-7|-
TGTGCCAGCTCCCTTAGGACAGCGGACGAGCAGTACTTC
CASSLRTADEQYF
>TRBV4-1|TRBD1|TRBJ2-3|-
TGCGCCAGCAGCCAGACAGGGGGGACAGATACGCAGTATTTT
CASSQTGGTDTQYF
>TRBV7-2|-|TRBJ1-1|-
TGTGCCAGCAGCTTTCAGGAGAACACTGAAGCTTTCTTT
CASSFQENTEAFF
>TRBV29-1|-|TRBJ1-3|-
TGCAGCGTTGGGGGGGTTGGAAACACCATATATTTT
CSVGGVGNTIYF
>TRBV6-5|-|TRBJ2-4|-
TGTGCCAGCAGCCCCGACAGGCCCCGGAACATTCAGTACTTC
CASSPDRPRNIQYF
>TRBV6-1|TRBD1|TRBJ2-1|-
TGTGCCAGTTTGGGACAGGGTAGGAACAATGAGCAGTTCTTC
CASLGQGRNNEQFF
>TRBV4-1|TRBD1|TRBJ2-1|-
TGCGCCAGCAGCCAAGTGACCCGGACAGGCCTAAATGAGCAGTTCTTC
CASSQVTRTGLNEQFF
>TRBV11-2|-|TRBJ2-7|-
TGTGCCAGCAGCTTAGAATTCGCAGGCGAGCAGTACTTC
CASSLEFAGEQYF
>TRBV21-1|-|TRBJ2-7|-
TGTGCCAGCAGCTCGACAGCTACAACTTCCTACGAGCAGTACTTC
CASSSTATTSYEQYF
>TRBV5-4|TRBD2|TRBJ2-1|-
TGTGCCAGCAGAAGCGGGGCCTACAATGAGCAGTTCTTC
CASRSGAYNEQFF
>TRBV19|TRBD2|TRBJ2-3|-
TGTGCCAGTAATCCAGGACTAGCGGGGGGTACTAGCACAGATACGCAGTATTTT
CASNPGLAGGTSTDTQYF
>TRBV5-6|-|TRBJ2-7|-
TGTGCCAGCAGCTTGGTAGCGGCCTCCTACGAGCAGTACTTC
CASSLVAASYEQYF
>TRBV27|-|TRBJ2-3|-
TGTGCCAGCAGTTTGGATAGGGGCACGCAGTATTTT
CASSLDRGTQYF
>TRBV19|TRBD1|TRBJ2-7|-
TGTGCCAGTAGTCCACGGGACAGCGTCTCCTACGAGCAGTACTTC
CASSPRDSVSYEQYF
>TRBV13|-|TRBJ2-7|-
TGTGCCAGCAGCCCGCCGGTCCCAGGGTATGAGGAGCAGTACTTC
CASSPPVPGYEEQYF
>TRBV9|-|TRBJ1-1|-
TGTGCCAGCAGCCCCCTGACGGGGACTGAAGCTTTCTTT
CASSPLTGTEAFF
>TRBV18|-|TRBJ2-7|-
TGTGCCAGCTCACCACCACAGGGCGCTCCCATGCAGCAGTACTTC
CASSPPQGAPMQQYF
>TRBV5-1|TRBD1|TRBJ1-2|-
TGCGCCAGCAGCTGGGACAGCCCTAACTATGGCTACACCTTC
CASSWDSPNYGYTF
>TRBV5-1|-|TRBJ2-5|-
TGCGCCAGCAATAGCTTTGGTGGCAGACAAGAGACCCAGTACTTC
CASNSFGGRQETQYF
>TRBV9|TRBD2|TRBJ2-5|few
TGTGCCAGCAGCGTGGGGGACTACAAAGAGACCCAGTACTTC
CASSVGDYKETQYF
>TRBV27|TRBD1|TRBJ1-5|-
TGTGCCAGCAGTTACAGACAGGGGAACGGCAATCAGCCCCAGCATTTT
CASSYRQGNGNQPQHF
>TRBV9|TRBD1|TRBJ2-1|once
TGTGCCAGCAGCCCCGAGGGGGCCAGCTACAATGAGCAGTTCTTC
CASSPEGASYNEQFF
>TRBV4-1|-|TRBJ1-1|-
TGCGCCAGCAGCCAAGCGGGGAACACTGAAGCTTTCTTT
CASSQAGNTEAFF
>TRBV5-6|-|TRBJ2-5|-
TGTGCCAGCAGCTTTGGAGGGGCGGGTGCCCAGTACTTC
CASSFGGAGAQYF
>TRBV29-1|-|TRBJ1-2|-
TGCAGCGTTGAAGACTCAGAAAACTATGGCTACACCTTC
CSVEDSENYGYTF
>TRBV19|-|TRBJ1-5|-
TGTGCCAGTAGGGTTTGGGGGCCGGATCAGCCCCAGCATTTT
CASRVWGPDQPQHF
>TRBV13|-|TRBJ2-7|once
TGTGCCAGCAGCTCCCCAGGGGCGACCTACGAGCAGTACTTC
CASSSPGATYEQYF
>TRBV11-2|TRBD1|TRBJ2-2|-
TGTGCCAGCAGCTTGGGACAGGGGATAGCCGGGGAGCTGTTTTTT
CASSLGQGIAGELFF
>TRBV4-3|-|TRBJ2-1|-
TGCGCCAGCAGCCAGGGGTTAGGGGGATCCTACAATGAGCAGTTCTTC
CASSQGLGGSYNEQFF
>TRBV13|TRBD1|TRBJ2-7|-
TGTGCCAGCAGCTCCCGACAGGGTTTAAGTCTCGAGCAGTACTTC
CASSSRQGLSLEQYF
>TRBV6-6|-|TRBJ1-4|-
TGTGCCAGCAGTTCCTCTGGGGGGGGCGATAATGAAAAACTGTTTTTT
CASSSSGGGDNEKLFF
>TRBV10-3|TRBD1|TRBJ1-1|-
TGTGCCATCAGAGGGACAGAGAACACTGAAGCTTTCTTT
CAIRGTENTEAFF
>TRBV27|-|TRBJ1-1|once
TGTGCCAGCAGGAGGGACACTTCGAACACTGAAGCTTTCTTT
CASRRDTSNTEAFF
>TRBV7-2|-|TRBJ1-1|-
TGTGCCAGCAGCTTAGTAGAGAACGAAGCTTTCTTT
CASSLVENEAFF
>TRBV10-1|-|TRBJ2-1|-
TGCGCCAGCAGCCCCGAAGTTGCAAAAACCCTTGGAGGGCAGTTCTTC
CASSPEVAKTLGGQFF
>TRBV7-9|-|TRBJ2-3|-
TGTGCCAGCAGCTCGCGAGAAAGCGGTAACACAGATACGCAGTATTTT
CASSSRESGNTDTQYF
>TRBV13|TRBD1|TRBJ1-2|once
TGTGCCAGCAGCCCTAGGGGGGACAGGGGGCAGTATGGCTACACCTTC
CASSPRGDRGQYGYTF